These 20 T cell receptor beta chains originate from one sample sequenced in a study of monozygotic twins with inflammatory bowel disease. Each CDR3 protein gets one entry in TCRdb, which reprocessed the 5' RACE reads and gives no DNA. Its clone listing holds some 160,000 distinct CDR3 sequences. Sample: blood. The receptors derive from a human donor with ulcerative colitis or Crohn's disease, or a healthy co-twin of an affected twin (not recorded which).

This chain joins TRBV29-1 and TRBJ1-3. CDR1 is SQVTM and CDR2 is ANQGSEA in the germline V gene. The CDR3 is made up of 13 amino acids. CDR3 residues: CSVMTGSGNTIYF. Full variable domain (missing parts from reference TRBV29-1 and TRBJ1-3): SAVISQKPSRDICQRGTSLTIQCQVDSQVTMMFWYRQQPGQSLTLIATANQGSEATYESGFVIDKFPISRPNLTFSTLTVSNMSPEDSSIYLCSVMTGSGNTIYFGEGSWLTVV.

The chain combines TRBV7-6 with TRBJ2-1; without DNA, the TCRdb call of TRBD1 cannot be checked. Germline CDR1 reads SGHVS; CDR2 reads FNYEAQ. This CDR3 is built from 14 residues. CDR3 loop: CASSLALRGNEQFF.

The rearrangement joins TRBV10-3 to TRBJ2-3; without DNA, the TCRdb call of TRBD1 cannot be checked. CDR3 length: 15 residues. Germline-derived CDR1 and CDR2 are ENHRY and SYGVKD. CDR3 sequence reads: CAISEVGHPRDTQYF.

The rearrangement uses TRBV27 and TRBJ2-1; checking the TCRdb D call of TRBD2 is not possible without DNA. The CDR3 spans 18 residues. In germline, CDR1 is MNHEY, CDR2 SMNVEV (reference sequence). CDR3: CASSLSGLAGLFYNEQFF.

The chain joins TRBV28 to TRBJ2-3; TCRdb selects TRBD2, and the lack of DNA leaves this call unchecked. The CDR3 loop spans 13 amino acids. Germline CDR1 reads MDHEN; CDR2 reads SYDVKM. This CDR3 reads CASSFSRQDTQYF.

This chain links TRBV27 with TRBJ1-2. CDR1 MNHEY and CDR2 SMNVEV come from the germline V gene (reference sequence). The CDR3 contains 13 residues. The CDR3 spells CASSLNRLYGYTF.

The chain joins TRBV7-6 to TRBJ2-3; TCRdb's D call, TRBD2, is unchecked because there is no DNA. CDR1 SGHVS and CDR2 FNYEAQ come from the germline V gene. This CDR3 is 17 amino acids long. The CDR3 here is CASSLTPTGPSTDTQYF.

The rearrangement links TRBV6-1 to TRBJ2-5; with no DNA, the TCRdb D assignment of TRBD2 cannot be verified. The V gene's germline CDR1 is MNHNS and CDR2 SASEGT. The CDR3 has 15 amino acids. The CDR3 sequence: CASSEAGTSRQTQYF.

V usage is TRBV29-1 and J usage is TRBJ2-1; the TCRdb call, TRBD2, lacks DNA for checking. The CDR3 length is 16 residues. The germline CDR1 and CDR2 sequences are SQVTM and ANQGSEA. The CDR3 loop reads CSVEGRLAGPHNEQFF.

The chain joins TRBV9 to TRBJ1-1; the TCRdb D gene call, TRBD1, has no DNA to confirm it. CDR1 and CDR2 from the germline V gene are SGDLS and YYNGEE. This CDR3 is 15 amino acids long. This CDR3 reads CASSPGTGLNTEAFF.

This chain connects TRBV3-1 to TRBJ1-5. Germline-derived CDR1 and CDR2 are LGHDT and YNNKEL (reference sequence). CDR3 length: 15 residues. CDR3 sequence: CASSQSGVGFEPQHF.

The chain has TRBV20-1 and TRBJ1-1. Germline values: CDR1 DFQATT, CDR2 SNEGSKA (reference sequence). The CDR3 runs 13 residues. The CDR3 protein is CSARDWENTEAFF.

This chain connects TRBV6-6 to TRBJ2-2; TCRdb indicates TRBD1, and absent DNA this call remains unverified. The CDR3 runs to 14 residues. The germline CDR1 and CDR2 sequences are MNHNY and SVGAGI (reference sequence). Here the CDR3 reads CASSYLGGFGELFF.

The V call is TRBV20-1, the J call TRBJ2-1; TCRdb outputs TRBD1, but without DNA this stays unchecked. The CDR3 is 14 residues long. In germline, CDR1 is DFQATT, CDR2 SNEGSKA (reference sequence). The chain's CDR3 is CSATGTGSINEQFF.

J is TRBJ1-3 and V is TRBV6-5. This CDR3 is built from 15 residues. Germline CDR1 reads MNHEY; CDR2 reads SVGAGI. CDR3 amino acids: CASSYEGFSGNTIYF.

This sequence joins TRBV12-3 or TRBV12-4 and TRBJ1-4; there is no DNA to check the TCRdb D call of TRBD1. The CDR3 is 13 residues long. The CDR3 is CASGGVFNEKLFF.

The chain employs TRBV7-2 and TRBJ2-3. The CDR3 spans 12 residues. Germline CDR1 reads SGHTA; CDR2 reads FQGNSA. CDR3 in amino acids: CASSLQVNTQYF.

The chain uses TRBV9 and TRBJ2-1; TCRdb lists TRBD2, though no DNA is available to test this call. The CDR3 consists of 21 residues. The V gene's germline CDR1 is SGDLS and CDR2 YYNGEE. CDR3: CASSVGWGLAGGDSSYNEQFF.

This chain uses TRBV7-9 with TRBJ1-2; TCRdb's D gene call, TRBD1, goes unchecked for lack of DNA. This CDR3 is 15 amino acids long. CDR1 SEHNR and CDR2 FQNEAQ come from the germline V gene (reference sequence). CDR3 sequence: CASSPRQGNAYGYTF.

The chain links TRBV5-1 to TRBJ2-7; no DNA is available, so the TRBD2 call from TCRdb remains unchecked. The CDR3 sequence is 18 residues long. In germline, CDR1 is SGHRS, CDR2 YFSETQ. CDR3 sequence: CASSLDAGWGERAYEQYF.